The 11 T cell receptor beta chains below come from one sample, sequenced in a study of regulatory T cells in long-lasting Graves disease. Construction of TCR beta libraries relied on iRepertoire HTBI primers and on Arm-PCR targeting CDR3 regions. TCRdb used MiXCR to reprocess the multiplex PCR reads, holding one entry per CDR3 protein. The top ten clones hold roughly an eighth of a sample with fewer than 500,000 distinct CDR3 sequences, around 15% of them seen once. Documented time point: newly diagnosed GD, antithyroid drugs for less than 3 months. RNA isolated from PBMCs was used to make the TCR library. This sample also appeared in a second study, on T cells in Graves' hyperthyroidism and ophthalmopathy.

Material: peripheral blood mononuclear cells (PBMCs), obtained at new diagnosis, from a patient treated with antithyroid drugs. The receptors originated from a man aged 40-55 years with Graves disease.

About this clonotype: This likely came from a read error, as a far larger clone is one base away. The chain joins TRBV11-3 to TRBJ2-7; the match to TRBD2 covers 9 bases. In germline, CDR1 is SGHNT, CDR2 YENEEA. This CDR3 comprises 15 residues. CDR3 sequence: CTSSSLSGRTYEQYF. In DNA form, the CDR3 reads TGTACCAGCAGCTCACTTAGCGGGAGAACCTACGAGCAGTACTTC. Variable domain in full (rest from reference TRBV11-3 and TRBJ2-7): EAGVVQSPRYKIIEKKQPVAFWCNPISGHNTLYWYLQNLGQGPELLIRYENEEAVDDSQLPKDRFSAERLKGVDSTLKIQPAELGDSAVYLCTSSSLSGRTYEQYFGPGTRLTVT.

The chain uses TRBV12-5 and TRBJ1-1, with D unresolved. The germline V and J ends were trimmed by 3 bases and 4 bases, with 18 bases remaining between them. Germline CDR1 LGHNT, CDR2 FRNRAP. The CDR3 covers 16 residues. The CDR3 sequence: CASGFVLASGVTEAFF. CDR3 nucleotides: TGTGCTAGTGGTTTTGTTCTTGCCTCCGGGGTCACTGAAGCTTTCTTT.

This clonotype was observed many times. The chain couples TRBV20-1 to TRBJ2-4; 7 bases agree with TRBD1. Losses at the gene ends were 5 bases for V and 2 bases for J; bases not matched to a gene: 3. Germline assignment: CDR1 DFQATT and CDR2 SNEGSKA (reference sequence). The CDR3 has 13 residues. CDR3 protein: CSARQGTKNIQYF. In DNA form, the CDR3 reads TGCAGTGCTCGACAGGGCACCAAAAACATTCAGTACTTC.

The genes are TRBV12-3 or TRBV12-4 and TRBJ2-3; D is undetermined. The CDR3 has 15 residues. The ends were cut back, 0 bases at V and 3 bases at J, with 10 bases in the middle. CDR3 amino acids: CASSLASPRTDTQYF. The DNA of the CDR3 is TGTGCCAGCAGTTTAGCCTCCCCAAGGACAGATACGCAGTATTTT.

This clonotype has just a few counts. The chain joins TRBV6-1 to TRBJ1-5; 7 positions agree with TRBD1. The length of the CDR3 is 17 residues. Germline V gives CDR1 MNHNS, CDR2 SASEGT. The J segment lost 3 bases and the V segment lost 6 bases, leaving 14 bases of the junction unmatched. CDR3 DNA: TGTGCCAGCAGCCCACCCCTAGGACAGGTAGTCAATCAGCCCCAGCATTTT. This encodes CASSPPLGQVVNQPQHF.

At least ten counts were recorded for this clonotype. The chain employs TRBV25-1 and TRBJ2-3, with 10 bases that match TRBD2. Per the germline V gene, CDR1 is MGHDK and CDR2 is SYGVNS. V lost 5 bases and J lost 6; bases outside the gene matches: 11. The CDR3 covers 16 residues. The CDR3: CASSPVLAGIYDTQYF. CDR3 in DNA: TGTGCCAGCAGTCCTGTACTAGCGGGAATTTATGATACGCAGTATTTT.

The chain has TRBV6-2 or TRBV6-3 and TRBJ1-1, with D unclear. Germline V gives CDR1 MNHEY, CDR2 SVGEGT. Trimming removed 6 bases at V and 6 bases at J, with 11 bases between. The CDR3 is 12 amino acids. CDR3 nucleotides: TGTGCCAGCAGATCGGCGAAGGCTGAAGCTTTCTTT. Translated, it gives CASRSAKAEAFF.

The sample holds a few counts of this clonotype. This chain links TRBV28 with TRBJ2-2, with 7 bases matching TRBD2. Germline V lookup: CDR1 MDHEN, CDR2 SYDVKM. This CDR3 has 17 amino acids. Trimming took 7 bases from V and 6 from J; bases not matched to a gene: 17. CDR3 region: CASIPGGLRVAAGELFF. The CDR3 DNA sequence: TGTGCCAGCATCCCTGGGGGACTACGCGTAGCAGCCGGGGAGCTGTTTTTT.

The chain recombines TRBV6-1 with TRBJ2-6; D gene ambiguous. Trimming removed 4 bases from V and 4 bases from J, with 11 bases in between. The CDR3 length is 15 residues. Germline V gene lookup returns CDR1 MNHNS and CDR2 SASEGT. CDR3 residues: CASSVTPLGANVLTF. CDR3 in DNA: TGTGCCAGCAGTGTTACCCCTCTGGGGGCCAACGTCCTGACTTTC.

This clonotype was counted many times. The chain combines TRBV28 with TRBJ2-1; TRBD2 matches 12 bases. CDR3 length: 15 residues. The junction had 1 base not matched to a gene; V was cut back by 4 bases and J by 3 bases. Germline CDR1 and CDR2: MDHEN and SYDVKM. The CDR3: CASSSLAGGYNEQFF. The DNA for the CDR3 is TGTGCCAGCAGTTCACTAGCGGGAGGCTACAATGAGCAGTTCTTC.

This clonotype appeared many times. This rearrangement joins TRBV6-5 to TRBJ2-3, with a possible D match to TRBD1 (6 bases). The V and J ends lost 3 bases and 2 bases respectively, with 18 bases between them. The length of the CDR3 is 17 residues. Per the germline V gene, CDR1 is MNHEY and CDR2 is SVGAGI. In nucleotides, the CDR3 is TGTGCCAGCAGTTATATCAAAACAGGGCCGGTCACAGATACGCAGTATTTT. It codes for CASSYIKTGPVTDTQYF.